The source of this TCR beta chain is a study of OX40 agonist ivuxolimab in advanced cancers. Overall study: Patients receiving dose escalation had hepatocellular carcinoma, melanoma, renal cell or head and neck cancer. Study observations and caveats: Near-lowest levels of clonal expansion characterized partial responders at 0.1-3.0 mg/kg.

About this clone: Its antigen is currently unknown.

Only in-frame clones appear in the TCRdb table, and some are missing; sequencing was by immunoSEQ multiplex PCR. The sample includes over 100,000 clones, more than 85% of them seen just once. V was clipped by 6 bases and J by 7 bases, with 13 bases between them. The CDR3 covers 12 residues. CDR1 and CDR2 from the germline V gene are MNHEY and SMNVEV (reference sequence). The rearrangement links TRBV27 to TRBJ2-7; D is uncertain. This specimen was CD4+ or CD8+ T cells sorted from blood, taken in a trial of the OX40 agonist ivuxolimab. The receptor was isolated from an adult with an advanced solid tumor such as melanoma, head and neck, liver or kidney cancer. The CDR3 reads CASSPARREQYF. CDR3 nucleotides: TGTGCCAGCAGCCCCGCCCGGCGGGAGCAGTACTTC.